The 28 T cell receptor beta chains below were found in one sample sequenced in a study of read filtering for tumor transcriptome and immune sequencing. From about 400 ng of RNA, a library with molecular barcoded alpha/delta and beta/gamma adaptors was made. TCRdb reanalysed the reads using MiXCR and keeps one entry per CDR3 protein. The table has tens of thousands of distinct CDR3 sequences, 13% to 15% seen once; the top ten hold around 7.3%. The sample consisted of a population of CD138-negative cells sorted from bone marrow. These receptors all stem from a donor at least 40 years old with multiple myeloma.

This clonotype was recorded many times. The rearrangement links TRBV9 to TRBJ2-2; D not resolved. This CDR3 has 16 amino acids. Trimming removed 2 bases at V and 5 bases at J, with 16 bases between. The germline gives CDR1 SGDLS, CDR2 YYNGEE. The CDR3 coding sequence is TGTGCCAGCAGCGTGGGCCGATCAGCTGCTACCGGGGAGCTGTTTTTT. Translated, it gives CASSVGRSAATGELFF.

This clonotype was recorded many times. V gene TRBV7-9 combines with J gene TRBJ2-7; D ambiguous. The germline V and J ends were trimmed by 5 bases and 2 bases, with 31 bases remaining between them. The germline V gene encodes CDR1 SEHNR and CDR2 FQNEAQ (reference sequence). The CDR3 consists of 20 residues. DNA for the CDR3: TGTGCCAGCAGCCCCGCGAAAGGTGGGAATCGAGTTAGTGTTGCCTACGAGCAGTACTTC. It encodes CASSPAKGGNRVSVAYEQYF.

The rearrangement uses TRBV5-5 and TRBJ2-1; 7 bases are a match to TRBD1. Germline V CDR1 and CDR2: SGHKS, YYEKEE (reference sequence). J was trimmed by 12 bases and V by 4 bases; bases with no gene match: 7. This CDR3 comprises 12 residues. CDR3 in amino acids: CASSRQGSLQFF. In nucleotides, the CDR3 is TGTGCCAGCAGCCGACAGGGTTCGTTGCAGTTCTTC.

This clonotype was seen more than once but under ten times. A read error may account for a junction end that differs from germline. This chain uses TRBV20-1 with TRBJ1-6; TRBD1 might be the D (6 bases). CDR3 length: 16 amino acids. Germline CDR1 and CDR2: DFQATT and SNEGSKA (reference sequence). The CDR3 region has the DNA TGCAGTGCTAGAGATCGGGGCAGGGGAAAGGGCTCACCCCTCCATTTT. Its protein is CSARDRGRGKGSPLHF.

There are many counts of this clonotype. This chain joins TRBV20-1 and TRBJ2-7, with D maybe TRBD2 (6 bases). CDR1 is DFQATT and CDR2 is SNEGSKA in the germline V gene (reference sequence). V was clipped by 6 bases and J by 6 bases, with 18 bases between them. This CDR3 comprises 13 residues. The CDR3 sequence is CSAKVLRGGEQYF. DNA of the CDR3: TGCAGTGCAAAGGTCTTGCGGGGCGGCGAGCAGTACTTC.

This clonotype was counted many times. The chain carries TRBV3-1 and TRBJ2-3, with D uncertain. The CDR3 covers 13 residues. Trimming shortened V by 1 base and J by 11 bases, and 13 bases separated the two germline ends. Germline-derived CDR1 and CDR2 are LGHDT and YNNKEL (reference sequence). The CDR3 nucleotides read TGTGCCAGCAGCCAAGGGGGAAGACTGGAGCAGTATTTT. Translating it yields CASSQGGRLEQYF.

The table lists this clonotype with many counts. This sequence joins TRBV7-3 and TRBJ2-2; no clear D. Germline values: CDR1 SGHTA, CDR2 FQGTGA. With 5 bases removed from V and 5 bases from J, the gap between germline ends came to 15 bases. The CDR3 consists of 15 residues. CDR3 nucleotides: TGTGCCAGCAGCCTGGATCGCCCTCAGACCGGGGAGCTGTTTTTT. Translating it yields CASSLDRPQTGELFF.

This clonotype was detected many times. The gene calls are TRBV5-4 and TRBJ2-4, with D tentatively TRBD2 (5 bases). The CDR3 has 14 amino acids. The V gene's germline CDR1 is SGHNT and CDR2 YYREEE (reference sequence). V lost 0 bases and J lost 2, with 6 bases in between. The CDR3 DNA sequence: TGTGCCAGCAGCTTGGAGACTACCAAAAACATTCAGTACTTC. Its protein product is CASSLETTKNIQYF. Using reference TRBV5-4 and TRBJ2-4 for the parts outside the CDR3, the full variable domain is ETGVTQSPTHLIKTRGQQVTLRCSSQSGHNTVSWYQQALGQGPQFIFQYYREEENGRGNFPPRFSGLQFPNYSSELNVNALELDDSALYLCASSLETTKNIQYFGAGTRLSVL.

This clonotype was counted between two and nine times. An end of the junction differs from the germline gene, which may be a read error. The genes are TRBV19 and TRBJ2-5; 8 bases are a match to TRBD1. CDR3 length: 18 residues. Germline CDR1 LNHDA, CDR2 SQIVND (reference sequence). CDR3 sequence: CASSIYTSRTGSKETQYF. The CDR3 coding sequence is TGCGCCAGTAGTATATATACTTCTAGGACAGGGTCAAAAGAGACCCAGTACTTC.

At least ten counts were recorded for this clonotype. In nucleotides, the CDR3 is TGTGCCAGCTCACCACGGACAACAGGGCACAATGAGCAGTTCTTC. This translates into CASSPRTTGHNEQFF. The rearrangement joins TRBV18 to TRBJ2-1; TRBD1 is a possible D gene (6 bases). This CDR3 is built from 15 residues. V lost 1 base and J lost 5, with 12 bases in between. In germline, CDR1 is KGHSH, CDR2 LQKENI.

Many counts were recorded for this clonotype. This chain uses TRBV11-2 with TRBJ1-1; tentatively, D is TRBD1 (6 bases). Germline CDR1 reads SGHAT; CDR2 reads FQNNGV. This CDR3 is 15 amino acids long. V lost 7 bases, J lost 4 bases, and 19 bases lay in between. The CDR3 nucleotides are TGTGCCAGCACCCCGGGGGGAGGGGGGAGCACTGAAGCTTTCTTT. This gives the protein CASTPGGGGSTEAFF.

The table lists this clonotype with a few counts. J is TRBJ1-1 and V is TRBV5-5; D unclear. V gave up 0 bases and J gave up 14 bases, with 11 bases separating them. The CDR3 sequence is 11 residues long. CDR1 is SGHKS, CDR2 YYEKEE, per germline (reference sequence). DNA for the CDR3: TGTGCCAGCAGCTTGGAGATGGCTAGGTTCTTT. Translation: CASSLEMARFF.

Note on this clonotype: This may stem from a read error, because a much larger clone lies one nucleotide away. This chain connects TRBV9 to TRBJ2-3; 7 bases agree with TRBD2. In germline, CDR1 is SGDLS, CDR2 YYNGEE. The CDR3 has 15 residues. Here the CDR3 DNA reads TGTTCCAGCAGCGTAGGGGCGGGAGCGTCAGATACGCAGTATTTT. Its translation is CSSSVGAGASDTQYF.

This clonotype was seen ten or more times. The chain joins TRBV28 to TRBJ1-5; 10 bases line up with TRBD1. CDR1 is MDHEN and CDR2 is SYDVKM in the germline V gene. CDR3 size: 17 residues. The junction had 8 bases not matched to a gene; V was cut back by 6 bases and J by 0 bases. The DNA of the CDR3 is TGTGCCAGCAGCCCCGCGGGACAGGGGTATAGCAATCAGCCCCAGCATTTT. Its protein is CASSPAGQGYSNQPQHF.

This clonotype was recorded many times. The chain carries TRBV5-5 and TRBJ2-7; D remains ambiguous. Germline values: CDR1 SGHKS, CDR2 YYEKEE (reference sequence). This CDR3 is built from 16 residues. V was shortened by 0 bases and J by 1 base, with 14 bases between the two germline ends. CDR3 amino acids: CASSLAVAFGSYEQYF. CDR3 nucleotides: TGTGCCAGCAGCTTGGCCGTGGCATTCGGGTCCTACGAGCAGTACTTC.

This clonotype was seen at least ten times. The chain combines TRBV2 with TRBJ1-5; no firm D call. V was pared by 5 bases and J by 7 bases, with 15 bases between. CDR3 size: 14 residues. Germline V gene lookup returns CDR1 SNHLY and CDR2 FYNNEI. The DNA of the CDR3 is TGTGCCAGCAGTCTGGGGAATGAGGAACAGCCCCAGCATTTT. Translated, it gives CASSLGNEEQPQHF.

To note about this clonotype: It is likely a read error: a sequence one base away is far more abundant. This chain joins TRBV7-6 and TRBJ2-1, with 7 positions matching TRBD2. Per germline, CDR1 SGHVS and CDR2 FNYEAQ. The CDR3 totals 15 residues. CDR3 sequence: CANSFQRREVDEQFF. CDR3 nucleotide sequence: TGTGCCAACAGCTTTCAACGACGGGAGGTAGATGAGCAGTTCTTC.

The V call is TRBV11-2, the J call TRBJ2-1; the D is unclear. V lost 1 base, J lost 0 bases, and 13 bases lay in between. Germline lookup yields CDR1 SGHAT and CDR2 FQNNGV. The CDR3 is 17 amino acids. This CDR3 is CASSLALRFSSYNEQFF. Here the CDR3 DNA reads TGTGCCAGCAGCTTAGCGTTGCGGTTTAGCTCCTACAATGAGCAGTTCTTC.

Ten or more counts support this clonotype. The chain is built from TRBV20-1 and TRBJ1-1, with 8 nucleotides matching TRBD1. Trimming took 4 bases from V and 0 from J; bases not matched to a gene: 4. CDR3 size: 14 residues. Germline V lookup: CDR1 DFQATT, CDR2 SNEGSKA (reference sequence). CDR3 in amino acids: CSAIAGGLNTEAFF. The DNA of the CDR3 is TGCAGTGCTATAGCAGGGGGCTTGAACACTGAAGCTTTCTTT.

This chain uses TRBV30 with TRBJ1-1; 7 bases map to TRBD1. This CDR3 is 14 amino acids long. The V and J ends lost 4 bases and 3 bases, in that order; junction bases with no gene match: 8. Germline V gene sequence: CDR1 GTSNPN, CDR2 SVGIG (reference sequence). CDR3 sequence reads: CAWTPRQGYTEAFF. CDR3 in DNA: TGTGCCTGGACCCCTCGACAGGGATACACTGAAGCTTTCTTT.

This clonotype was detected ten times or more. V gene TRBV29-1 combines with J gene TRBJ2-6, with 11 bases matching TRBD1. The germline CDR1 and CDR2 sequences are SQVTM and ANQGSEA. The CDR3 runs to 17 residues. Trimming took 5 bases from V and 0 from J; bases not matched to a gene: 6. CDR3 coding DNA: TGCAGCGTTTTGGACAGGGGGCGATCCTCTGGGGCCAACGTCCTGACTTTC. Translated: CSVLDRGRSSGANVLTF.

This clonotype was counted many times. This chain joins TRBV3-1 and TRBJ1-1; unclear D gene. V lost 1 base and J lost 1, with 7 bases in between. The germline gives CDR1 LGHDT, CDR2 YNNKEL (reference sequence). The CDR3 loop spans 14 amino acids. The chain's CDR3 is CASSQGSKNTEAFF. The CDR3 bases are TGTGCCAGCAGCCAAGGAAGCAAGAACACTGAAGCTTTCTTT. The complete variable domain, with remaining parts taken from reference TRBV3-1 and TRBJ1-1, reads DTAVSQTPKYLVTQMGNDKSIKCEQNLGHDTMYWYKQDSKKFLKIMFSYNNKELIINETVPNRFSPKSPDKAHLNLHINSLELGDSAVYFCASSQGSKNTEAFFGQGTRLTVV.

In this sample, this clonotype turned up many times. The chain carries TRBV6-5 and TRBJ1-1, with D possibly matching TRBD1 (6 bases). Trimming cost V 11 bases and J 1 base, with 17 bases left between them. Germline CDR1 MNHEY, CDR2 SVGAGI. The length of the CDR3 is 14 residues. The CDR3 nucleotides are TGTGCCGCAAAGAGAGGGGGGCCGAACACTGAAGCTTTCTTT. Translating gives CAAKRGGPNTEAFF.

V usage is TRBV20-1 and J usage is TRBJ2-1, with 8 positions matching TRBD1. This CDR3 is 16 amino acids long. From germline, CDR1 is DFQATT and CDR2 SNEGSKA (reference sequence). Unmatched junction bases numbered 7, after V lost 3 bases and J lost 0 bases. Written as DNA, the CDR3 is TGCAGTGCTAGGCGACAGGGGACGGGCTCCTACAATGAGCAGTTCTTC. Its translation is CSARRQGTGSYNEQFF.

This clonotype showed up many times. This chain uses TRBV7-9 with TRBJ2-7; D possibly corresponds to TRBD1 (6 bases). The V gene lost 4 bases and the J gene lost 2 bases, with 9 bases spanning the gap. CDR3 length: 13 amino acids. The germline V gene encodes CDR1 SEHNR and CDR2 FQNEAQ (reference sequence). Here the CDR3 DNA reads TGTGCCAGCAGCTCTGGACAGACCTACGAGCAGTACTTC. Its translation is CASSSGQTYEQYF.

This clonotype has at least ten counts. The V and J genes are TRBV7-9 and TRBJ2-1, with 9 bases fitting TRBD2. The CDR3 is made up of 16 amino acids. The germline V gene has CDR1 SEHNR and CDR2 FQNEAQ (reference sequence). J lost 8 bases, V lost 1 base, and 9 bases had no gene match. CDR3: CASSLDRAGGDHEQFF. CDR3 bases: TGTGCCAGCAGCTTAGATCGAGCGGGAGGTGACCATGAGCAGTTCTTC. Combining the CDR3 with reference TRBV7-9 and TRBJ2-1 gives the whole variable domain DTGVSQNPRHKITKRGQNVTFRCDPISEHNRLYWYRQTLGQGPEFLTYFQNEAQLEKSRLLSDRFSAERPKGSFSTLEIQRTEQGDSAMYLCASSLDRAGGDHEQFFGPGTRLTVL.

V gene TRBV5-1 combines with J gene TRBJ2-7; TRBD2 matches 11 bases. With V trimmed by 4 bases and J by 6 bases, 15 bases remained unmatched. The CDR3 is 17 amino acids. Looked up from germline, CDR1 is SGHRS and CDR2 is YFSETQ. Here the CDR3 DNA reads TGCGCCAGCAGCCAACCGGGACTAGCGGCTTACCCCTGCGAGCAGTACTTC. Translating gives CASSQPGLAAYPCEQYF. Complete variable domain (other parts from reference TRBV5-1 and TRBJ2-7): KAGVTQTPRYLIKTRGQQVTLSCSPISGHRSVSWYQQTPGQGLQFLFEYFSETQRNKGNFPGRFSGRQFSNSRSEMNVSTLELGDSALYLCASSQPGLAAYPCEQYFGPGTRLTVT.

The V gene is TRBV4-1, the J gene TRBJ2-2; no clear D gene. In germline, CDR1 is MGHRA, CDR2 YSYEKL. The CDR3 is 18 residues long. With 7 bases removed from V and 1 base from J, the gap between germline ends came to 22 bases. CDR3 in DNA: TGCGCCAGCATCCGCGCCCTAGGCGGCATACAGAACACCGGGGAGCTGTTTTTT. Translation: CASIRALGGIQNTGELFF.